The present entry profiles one TCR beta chain with its context. This sample was taken from a study of blood T cell repertoires in COVID-19. On the study more broadly: The United States, Italy and Spain provided the acute and convalescent COVID-19 samples.

The CDR3 loop spans 14 amino acids. The germline V gene has CDR1 LNHDA and CDR2 SQIVND (reference sequence). The V gene lost 3 bases and the J gene lost 5 bases, with 13 bases spanning the gap. In the original analysis: Amplification of reference gene primers provided the estimated nucleated cell counts. Clones were read by immunoSEQ multiplex PCR, and TCRdb kept only the in-frame ones, dropping some. That table is the source of V, J and clone size, and D and trimming were worked out from the DNA. The data hold about 120,000 clones, with 85% to 90% observed a single time. The clonotype comes from a man older than 75 with acute or convalescent COVID-19. The sequenced material came from peripheral blood. J is TRBJ2-5 and V is TRBV19, with D tentatively TRBD1 (6 bases). The CDR3 spells CASSIPNRAETQYF. The CDR3 DNA reads TGTGCCAGTAGTATCCCTAACAGGGCGGAGACCCAGTACTTC. The entire variable domain, with the rest obtained from reference TRBV19 and TRBJ2-5, is as follows: DGGITQSPKYLFRKEGQNVTLSCEQNLNHDAMYWYRQDPGQGLRLIYYSQIVNDFQKGDIAEGYSVSREKKESFPLTVTSAQKNPTAFYLCASSIPNRAETQYFGPGTRLLVL.